A single T cell receptor beta chain is shown here with its context. The antigen is not known. The data are from a study of OX40 agonist ivuxolimab in advanced cancers. Study-wide background: Every 2 weeks, patients got intravenous ivuxolimab at one of six dose levels (0.01-10 mg/kg). Patients assigned to dose escalation were diagnosed with hepatocellular carcinoma, melanoma, renal cell or head and neck cancer.

A history of autoimmune disease or systemic immunosuppression excluded patients. Germline V gives CDR1 SGHVS, CDR2 FQNEAQ. Trimming pared 3 bases from V and 4 bases from J, leaving 9 bases between. This CDR3 region has 13 residues. Clones were sequenced by immunoSEQ multiplex PCR, and TCRdb holds only the in-frame ones, with some missing. The table has 75,000 to 90,000 clones, 80% to 95% seen once. Study-level results: Both blood CD4+ and CD8+ T cells showed clonal growth by week 6 at 0.1 to 3.0 mg/kg.

The specimen comprised CD4+ or CD8+ T cells sorted from blood, sampled in a trial of the OX40 agonist ivuxolimab. The V and J genes are TRBV7-8 and TRBJ1-1, with a tentative D call TRBD1 (5 bases). This TCR derives from an adult with an advanced solid tumor such as melanoma, head and neck, liver or kidney cancer. The CDR3 DNA reads TGTGCCAGCAGCTTGCAGGGAGGCACTGAAGCTTTCTTT. This sequence encodes CASSLQGGTEAFF.